The clone carrying this T cell receptor beta chain was seen repeatedly, ten times or more. Its antigen is currently unknown. The data belong to a study of response to subunit inactivated influenza vaccine. This CDR3 region has 12 residues. Germline lookup yields CDR1 SGHRS and CDR2 YFSETQ. Trimming took 7 bases from V and 4 from J, leaving 11 bases between them. TCRdb analysed the RT-PCR reads with MiXCR anew, one entry per CDR3 protein. The top ten hold approximately 14% of the sample, which has 400,000 to 650,000 distinct CDR3 sequences, approximately 7.2% seen once. Whole-study results and caveats: Few new T cells, the authors suggested, are recruited by each seasonal influenza vaccination.

The genes are TRBV5-1 and TRBJ2-5; D is unclear. Here the sequenced sample was PBMCs from blood, taken approximately 25 months after vaccination. This sequence was found in a man between 50 and 75 years old who received an inactivated influenza vaccine. The CDR3 bases are TGCGCCAGCTCGACTTCGGGAGAGACCCAGTACTTC. Residues: CASSTSGETQYF.